The following is a T cell receptor (beta chain) sequence with its context. A read error may account for a junction end that differs from germline. The use of genomic DNA as template underpinned the TCR beta VDJ and CDR3 profiling. TCRdb called the reads again in MiXCR, with one record for every CDR3 protein. This table holds about 160,000 distinct CDR3 sequences, more than 45% found once. This entry belongs to a study of CD8+CD57+ T cells in acquired aplastic anemia. Study-level background: The sorted CD4+ and CD8+ cells yielded an average approximately 3.2 ug of DNA.

Germline V gene sequence: CDR1 MNHNS, CDR2 SASEGT. There are 11 residues in the CDR3. Patients chosen for sequencing had shown CD8+CD57+ cell expansion by flow cytometry. At the time of blood sampling, patients had not yet received any therapy. The chain links TRBV6-1 to TRBJ2-3; no firm D call. Sequenced sample: sorted CD4+, CD8+, or CD8+CD57+ T cells (not recorded which) from PBMCs. The clonotype was recovered from a human donor with aplastic anemia. CDR3: CASSGKRTRYF. The CDR3 bases are TGTGCCAGCAGTGGTAAACGGACGCGGTATTTT.